A selection of T cell receptor beta chains follows, all from one sample in a study of blood T cell repertoires in COVID-19. Repertoires were generated with immunoSEQ multiplex PCR, while TCRdb's copy carries only in-frame clones and drops some. The sample yields 200,000 to 250,000 clones, more than 85% seen once. Sequencing was carried out using peripheral blood. Receptors were obtained from a woman in her 70s with active or convalescent COVID-19. The CDR3 runs from the conserved cysteine through the conserved F or W. Some rows have no size entry. The others give once, few or many, or a class for an expanded clone.

j_gene,v_gene,len,abundance,CDR3aa
TRBJ2-7,TRBV9,15,-,CASSVGRAGVSEQYF
TRBJ1-1,TRBV6-5,15,-,CASSYSYPGETEAFF
TRBJ1-5,TRBV6-1,13,-,CASSEARNQPQHF
TRBJ2-5,TRBV6-1,13,-,CASIRGEKETQYF
TRBJ2-3,TRBV24-1,14,-,CATSAERYTDTQYF
TRBJ1-6,TRBV6-6,16,-,CATGQGLSSGNSPLHF
TRBJ2-5,TRBV7-2,13,-,CASRPGNRETQYF
TRBJ1-1,TRBV18,15,-,CASSPYRTGDNEAFF
TRBJ2-7,TRBV6-5,14,-,CASNSGGARYEQYF
TRBJ2-7,TRBV4-3,14,-,CASSQVAGGYEQYF
TRBJ1-5,TRBV10-2,14,once,CASSEHQGNQPQHF
TRBJ2-2,TRBV19,20,-,CASSSLAGGRPHANTGELFF
TRBJ1-2,TRBV4-1,16,-,CASSQVRQGLDYGYTF
TRBJ1-5,TRBV20-1,16,-,CSASPVNRGANQAQHF
TRBJ2-2,TRBV7-8,15,-,CASSRQASNTGELFF
TRBJ2-2,TRBV11-2,13,-,CASSNTSPGELFF
TRBJ2-7,TRBV5-4,14,-,CASSLAGTPYEQYF
TRBJ1-4,TRBV6-6,16,-,CASTRLQGKINEKLFF
TRBJ1-5,TRBV21-1,20,-,CASPQKGGLWEVGLNQPQHF
TRBJ1-2,TRBV19,15,-,CASNTAGRANYGYTF
TRBJ2-5,TRBV7-2,16,-,CASSSHSGGEGETQYF
TRBJ2-4,TRBV27,13,-,CASSFSPRNIQYF
TRBJ2-5,TRBV18,13,-,CASSRTGQETQYF
TRBJ1-5,TRBV11-2,13,-,CASSYRGNQPQHF
TRBJ2-1,TRBV3-1/TRBV3-2,15,once,CASSQIPPGGNEQFF
TRBJ1-2,TRBV3-1/TRBV3-2,14,-,CASSPTGRSGGYTF
TRBJ2-7,TRBV4-2,15,-,CASSHASGGDYEQYF
TRBJ1-1,TRBV19,13,-,CASSIGRNTEAFF
TRBJ1-1,TRBV18,18,-,CASSPQRTSGRMNTEAFF
TRBJ1-3,TRBV6-5,11,-,CASRESYTIYF
TRBJ2-5,TRBV11-2,15,-,CASSSRGTYQETQYF
TRBJ2-1,TRBV27,15,-,CASSPTSGEYNEQFF